Listed here is a single T cell receptor beta chain. This specimen comes from a study of low-dose radiotherapy and immunotherapy resistance in tumors. Study information: Radiation delivery to Cohort 1 consisted of 0.5 Gy per fraction every 2 weeks, summing to 6.5 Gy. Cohort 2 received 1 Gy per fraction every two weeks, totaling 13 Gy over 26 weeks.

Germline assignment: CDR1 SNHLY and CDR2 FYNNEI. The V and J ends lost 7 bases and 1 base, in that order; junction bases with no gene match: 11. This CDR3 comprises 16 residues. Covering alpha and beta chains, TRAV- and TRBV-specific primers were used for the first-strand cDNA. TCR amplification ran 20 PCR cycles using constant-region and V-primer adapter primers. In vitro transcription was used to amplify the isolated mRNA. Using its own MiXCR run on the reads, TCRdb lists one record per CDR3 protein. The sample carries about 64,000 distinct CDR3 sequences, less than 30% recorded once. Described time point: before trial treatment. The therapy administered to donors comprised nivolumab, ipilimumab, aspirin, low-dose cyclophosphamide and low-dose radiotherapy.

The J gene is TRBJ2-3, the V gene TRBV2; 7 bases map to TRBD1. This material consisted of PBMCs, taken before treatment. This receptor was obtained from a male donor with rectosigmoid adenocarcinoma. The CDR3 DNA is TGTGCCAGCATGAGATACAGGGGATCGGGCACAGATACGCAGTATTTT. Encoded protein: CASMRYRGSGTDTQYF.